This entry lists 25 T cell receptor beta chains sequenced from one sample in a study of T cell changes during pregnancy in multiple sclerosis. Assay used: immunoSEQ multiplex PCR; TCRdb lists only in-frame clones, some missing. The data show approximately 47,000 clones, around nine tenths seen once. Sequenced material: peripheral blood, taken in the first trimester of pregnancy. The origin of the receptors is a female donor with multiple sclerosis, enrolled in a pregnancy study.

This chain links TRBV5-1 with TRBJ2-5; 13 bases line up with TRBD2. Looked up from germline, CDR1 is SGHRS and CDR2 is YFSETQ. This CDR3 comprises 18 residues. V was clipped by 0 bases and J by 2 bases; unmatched bases: 7. The CDR3 here is CASSLGLAGGPIQETQYF. In DNA, the CDR3 is TGCGCCAGCAGCTTGGGACTAGCGGGGGGACCGATTCAAGAGACCCAGTACTTC. The entire variable domain, with the rest obtained from reference TRBV5-1 and TRBJ2-5, is as follows: KAGVTQTPRYLIKTRGQQVTLSCSPISGHRSVSWYQQTPGQGLQFLFEYFSETQRNKGNFPGRFSGRQFSNSRSEMNVSTLELGDSALYLCASSLGLAGGPIQETQYFGPGTRLLVL.

This clone was found once. Additional DNA sequences in this sample encode the identical CDR3. The chain is built from TRBV10-3 and TRBJ1-1; weak D call: TRBD1 (6 bases). V lost 6 bases to trimming and J lost 2 bases, with 13 bases between them. CDR1 and CDR2 from the germline V gene are ENHRY and SYGVKD. This CDR3 contains 14 residues. CDR3 in amino acids: CAISFGGANTEAFF. CDR3 nucleotides: TGTGCCATCAGCTTTGGGGGGGCTAACACTGAAGCTTTCTTT.

The V gene is TRBV6-6, the J gene TRBJ1-1; D is perhaps TRBD1 (6 bases). Trimming shortened V by 5 bases and J by 3 bases, and 16 bases separated the two germline ends. The CDR3 sequence is 15 residues long. Germline V gene sequence: CDR1 MNHNY, CDR2 SVGAGI (reference sequence). The CDR3 spells CASSTHRELDTEAFF. DNA for the CDR3: TGTGCCAGCAGTACACACAGGGAATTGGACACTGAAGCTTTCTTT.

The gene calls are TRBV5-6 and TRBJ1-2, with a weak D call TRBD1 (5 bases). The CDR3 covers 13 residues. Germline CDR1 SGHDT, CDR2 YYEEEE. Trimming cost V 1 base and J 6 bases, with 10 bases left between them. As DNA, the CDR3 is TGTGCCAGCAGCTTGTCAGGGTACCATGGCTACACCTTC. This gives the protein CASSLSGYHGYTF. Filled out from reference TRBV5-6 and TRBJ1-2, the complete variable domain reads DAGVTQSPTHLIKTRGQQVTLRCSPKSGHDTVSWYQQALGQGPQFIFQYYEEEERQRGNFPDRFSGHQFPNYSSELNVNALLLGDSALYLCASSLSGYHGYTFGSGTRLTVV.

V usage is TRBV7-3 and J usage is TRBJ2-1; D possibly corresponds to TRBD2 (6 bases). V lost 3 bases, J lost 2 bases, and 17 bases lay in between. This CDR3 is 17 amino acids long. Germline V gives CDR1 SGHTA, CDR2 FQGTGA. The CDR3 DNA sequence: TGTGCCAGCAGCTTCCACCCGGGGCGGGGCCCCTACAATGAGCAGTTCTTC. Translation gives CASSFHPGRGPYNEQFF. The full variable domain, rest sourced from reference TRBV7-3 and TRBJ2-1, is GAGVSQTPSNKVTEKGKYVELRCDPISGHTALYWYRQSLGQGPEFLIYFQGTGAADDSGLPNDRFFAVRPEGSVSTLKIQRTERGDSAVYLCASSFHPGRGPYNEQFFGPGTRLTVL.

J is TRBJ1-1 and V is TRBV7-9; D not certain. The CDR3 spans 13 residues. The ends were cut back, 7 bases at V and 6 bases at J, with 15 bases in the middle. Germline V gene data show CDR1 as SEHNR and CDR2 as FQNEAQ (reference sequence). CDR3: CASTWEAGAEAFF. The CDR3 DNA sequence: TGTGCCAGCACCTGGGAGGCCGGCGCTGAAGCTTTCTTT.

The chain uses TRBV7-9 and TRBJ1-6; 11 bases are shared with TRBD1. Looked up from germline, CDR1 is SEHNR and CDR2 is FQNEAQ (reference sequence). This CDR3 is 15 amino acids long. V was clipped by 4 bases and J by 10 bases; unmatched bases: 6. The CDR3 sequence is CASSSGQGAESPLHF. The CDR3 DNA sequence: TGTGCCAGCAGCTCTGGACAGGGGGCGGAATCACCCCTCCACTTT.

The chain couples TRBV5-1 to TRBJ2-7; 8 nucleotides agree with TRBD1. Germline lookup yields CDR1 SGHRS and CDR2 YFSETQ. The CDR3 has 16 residues. The V segment lost 2 bases and the J segment 3 bases; nucleotides outside the gene matches: 10. The CDR3: CASSFSPGQGSYEQYF. CDR3 in DNA: TGCGCCAGCAGCTTTTCCCCTGGACAGGGAAGCTACGAGCAGTACTTC.

The V call is TRBV5-1, the J call TRBJ2-3; 8 nucleotides line up with TRBD2. The CDR3 has 15 amino acids. Germline CDR1 SGHRS, CDR2 YFSETQ. Trimming took 6 bases from V and 0 from J; bases not matched to a gene: 6. CDR3 coding DNA: TGCGCCAGCACCTCAGCGGGGGCGAGCACAGATACGCAGTATTTT. This translates into CASTSAGASTDTQYF. Using reference TRBV5-1 and TRBJ2-3 for the parts outside the CDR3, the full variable domain is KAGVTQTPRYLIKTRGQQVTLSCSPISGHRSVSWYQQTPGQGLQFLFEYFSETQRNKGNFPGRFSGRQFSNSRSEMNVSTLELGDSALYLCASTSAGASTDTQYFGPGTRLTVL.

CDR3 protein: CASNSQGAPGEAFF. CDR3 nucleotides: TGCGCCAGCAACTCACAGGGGGCACCCGGTGAAGCTTTCTTT. This sequence joins TRBV5-1 and TRBJ1-1; 9 bases line up with TRBD1. From germline, CDR1 is SGHRS and CDR2 YFSETQ. The CDR3 extends over 14 amino acids. V lost 6 bases to trimming and J lost 7 bases; unmatched junction nucleotides: 10.

The CDR3 is CASSVITAEAYTF. DNA of the CDR3: TGTGCCAGCAGTGTAATCACGGCGGAGGCCTACACCTTC. This sequence joins TRBV2 and TRBJ1-2; no clear D. The CDR3 contains 13 residues. Germline CDR1 SNHLY, CDR2 FYNNEI. Trimming shortened V by 4 bases and J by 10 bases, and 16 bases separated the two germline ends.

The V gene is TRBV5-4, the J gene TRBJ2-2; weak D call: TRBD2 (6 bases). Germline V lookup: CDR1 SGHNT, CDR2 YYREEE (reference sequence). This CDR3 has 14 residues. The V end lost 0 bases, the J end lost 6 bases, and 9 bases lay between the germline ends. The CDR3 is CASSLVAGPGELFF. CDR3 DNA: TGTGCCAGCAGCTTGGTCGCGGGGCCCGGGGAGCTGTTTTTT.

The V gene is TRBV5-1, the J gene TRBJ1-1; TRBD1 matches at 7 bases. Germline CDR1 SGHRS, CDR2 YFSETQ. V shed 6 bases and J 5 bases; nucleotides not matched to a gene: 10. The CDR3 is 14 residues long. The CDR3 loop reads CASTSTGFGTEAFF. The CDR3 nucleotides are TGCGCCAGCACCTCGACAGGGTTCGGAACTGAAGCTTTCTTT.

The count of this clone is one. This chain connects TRBV21-1 to TRBJ1-5. TRBV21-1 is shown as a pseudogene. This CDR3 comprises 16 residues. This CDR3 reads CASSIQIRRTNQPQHF. CDR3 DNA sequence: TGTGCCAGCAGCATTCAAATAAGGAGGACTAATCAGCCCCAGCATTTT.

This clone appeared a few times. The chain joins TRBV19 to TRBJ1-5; 9 bases map to TRBD1. V trimming: 5 bases; J trimming: 2 bases; junction bases outside the gene matches: 19. Germline-derived CDR1 and CDR2 are LNHDA and SQIVND (reference sequence). There are 20 residues in the CDR3. CDR3 sequence (DNA): TGTGCCAGTAGTGGCCCGACCGGGACAGGGCTCCCCAGGGGCAATCAGCCCCAGCATTTT. It translates to CASSGPTGTGLPRGNQPQHF. Using reference TRBV19 and TRBJ1-5 for the parts outside the CDR3, the full variable domain is DGGITQSPKYLFRKEGQNVTLSCEQNLNHDAMYWYRQDPGQGLRLIYYSQIVNDFQKGDIAEGYSVSREKKESFPLTVTSAQKNPTAFYLCASSGPTGTGLPRGNQPQHFGDGTRLSIL.

The rearrangement uses TRBV6-4 and TRBJ1-6; D ambiguous. This CDR3 has 13 residues. V was clipped by 0 bases and J by 10 bases, with 7 bases between them. Germline CDR1 MRHNA, CDR2 SNTAGT. The CDR3 sequence is CASSDSTGSPLHF. The DNA for the CDR3 is TGTGCCAGCAGTGACTCGACCGGGTCACCCCTCCACTTT.

The chain combines TRBV2 with TRBJ1-3, with 8 nucleotides matching TRBD1. After removal of 8 bases from V and 4 bases from J, the junction contained 1 base not matched to a gene. Germline V gene sequence: CDR1 SNHLY, CDR2 FYNNEI. CDR3 size: 12 residues. In nucleotides, the CDR3 is TGTGCCAGCCGGGACAGGGGAAACACCATATATTTT. Residues: CASRDRGNTIYF.

The genes are TRBV28 and TRBJ2-3; no definite D call. CDR1 and CDR2 (germline): MDHEN, SYDVKM. V was pared by 5 bases and J by 4 bases, with 7 bases between. The CDR3 sequence is 12 residues long. Here the CDR3 DNA reads TGTGCCAGCAGTCTATTCGCAGATACGCAGTATTTT. Amino acid sequence: CASSLFADTQYF.

The J gene is TRBJ2-1, the V gene TRBV12-5; TRBD2 agrees at 11 bases. Germline CDR1 and CDR2: LGHNT and FRNRAP. The CDR3 runs 16 residues. The trim removed 5 bases at V and 1 base at J, leaving 4 bases unmatched. Here the CDR3 DNA reads TGTGCTAGTGGTACCTCTAGCGGGGGGTCCTACAATGAGCAGTTCTTC. This translates into CASGTSSGGSYNEQFF.

The rearrangement links TRBV9 to TRBJ2-5, with 14 positions matching TRBD2. After removal of 3 bases from V and 3 bases from J, the junction contained 4 bases not matched to a gene. Germline V gene sequence: CDR1 SGDLS, CDR2 YYNGEE. This CDR3 spans 16 amino acids. CDR3 amino acids: CASSAGTSGGEETQYF. CDR3 in DNA: TGTGCCAGCAGCGCAGGGACTAGCGGGGGAGAAGAGACCCAGTACTTC.

The chain uses TRBV7-3 and TRBJ2-1; D uncertain. The CDR3 totals 12 residues. Germline CDR1 reads SGHTA; CDR2 reads FQGTGA. Trimming pared 5 bases from V and 6 bases from J, leaving 8 bases between. CDR3 nucleotides: TGTGCCAGCAGCCTAAACTTCAATGAGCAGTTCTTC. This translates into CASSLNFNEQFF.

The chain joins TRBV5-6 to TRBJ2-7; the match to TRBD2 covers 7 bases. This CDR3 region has 14 residues. V shed 4 bases and J 1 base; nucleotides not matched to a gene: 5. Germline V lookup: CDR1 SGHDT, CDR2 YYEEEE. The CDR3 nucleotides are TGTGCCAGCAGCCGCGGGGGAGGTTCCTACGAGCAGTACTTC. Amino acids: CASSRGGGSYEQYF.

The chain is built from TRBV9 and TRBJ2-3; TRBD2 might be the D (7 bases). This CDR3 has 17 amino acids. CDR1 is SGDLS, CDR2 YYNGEE, per germline. The germline V and J ends were trimmed by 0 bases and 2 bases, with 16 bases remaining between them. The CDR3 nucleotides read TGTGCCAGCAGCGTAGGTGGCGGGGGCGCTCTCACAGATACGCAGTATTTT. Its protein product is CASSVGGGGALTDTQYF.

The sample holds one count of this clone. The J gene is TRBJ2-5, the V gene TRBV28, with D tentatively TRBD1 (6 bases). CDR3 length: 15 amino acids. CDR1 MDHEN and CDR2 SYDVKM come from the germline V gene. The V gene lost 4 bases and the J gene lost 5 bases, with 17 bases spanning the gap. CDR3 loop: CASSSQGPRQETQYF. In nucleotides, the CDR3 is TGTGCCAGCAGTTCACAGGGACCACGCCAGGAGACCCAGTACTTC.

V gene TRBV5-1 combines with J gene TRBJ1-3, with 8 bases fitting TRBD1. The CDR3 covers 15 residues. J gave up 1 base and V 2 bases, and 2 bases lay outside the gene matches. The germline V gene encodes CDR1 SGHRS and CDR2 YFSETQ. The CDR3 loop reads CASSFRTGSGNTIYF. The CDR3 coding sequence is TGCGCCAGCAGCTTCAGGACAGGGTCTGGAAACACCATATATTTT.